One and the same sample provided the 12 T cell receptor beta chains below, sequenced in a study of CD8+ T cells in alopecia areata. Sample treatment: oral pan-JAK inhibitor, 5-10 mg twice daily. Sequencing used cDNA as its template, made by extracting RNA and reverse transcribing it. Profiled with immunoSEQ multiplex PCR; TCRdb holds only in-frame clones, not every one. The data hold approximately 150,000 clones, with less than 80% observed a single time. Sequencing used CD4+ T cells sorted from blood, obtained at week 24, from a patient treated with tofacitinib. The receptor source for this set is a human donor with alopecia areata.

The CDR3 is CASSSTGVAYEQYF. CDR3 sequence (DNA): TGTGCCAGCAGCTCGACAGGGGTCGCCTACGAGCAGTACTTC. V and J are TRBV7-8 and TRBJ2-7, with 8 bases lining up with TRBD1. The V gene's germline CDR1 is SGHVS and CDR2 FQNEAQ. CDR3 length: 14 amino acids. Trimming removed 4 bases from V and 2 bases from J; junction bases left unmatched: 4. The variable domain in full, completed from reference TRBV7-8 and TRBJ2-7, reads GAGVSQSPRYKVAKRGQDVALRCDPISGHVSLFWYQQALGQGPEFLTYFQNEAQLDKSGLPSDRFFAERPEGSVSTLKIQRTQQEDSAVYLCASSSTGVAYEQYFGPGTRLTVT.

This clone was counted a few times. The chain couples TRBV19 to TRBJ2-5; D possibly uses TRBD1 or TRBD2 (5 bases each). V lost 5 bases to trimming and J lost 3 bases, with 10 bases between them. CDR3 length: 13 amino acids. Germline V gene data show CDR1 as LNHDA and CDR2 as SQIVND (reference sequence). CDR3 in amino acids: CASSPQGEETQYF. The CDR3 nucleotides read TGTGCCAGTAGTCCGCAGGGAGAAGAGACCCAGTACTTC.

The V gene is TRBV15, the J gene TRBJ1-4, with unresolved D. V was trimmed by 2 bases and J by 5 bases, leaving 6 bases between them. Germline lookup yields CDR1 LNHNV and CDR2 YYDKDF (reference sequence). There are 13 residues in the CDR3. The CDR3 reads CATSRRTNEKLFF. The CDR3 DNA reads TGTGCCACCAGCAGAAGGACCAATGAAAAACTGTTTTTT.

The V call is TRBV29-1, the J call TRBJ2-1, with unresolved D. The CDR3 spans 12 residues. V lost 5 bases and J 5 bases, leaving 10 bases between the germline ends. Germline CDR1 and CDR2: SQVTM and ANQGSEA. As DNA, the CDR3 is TGCAGCGTTACTCCCCCGAACAATGAGCAGTTCTTC. It is translated as CSVTPPNNEQFF.

This clone was detected a few times. The chain uses TRBV29-1 and TRBJ2-7, with D perhaps TRBD1 (6 bases). The ends were cut back, 4 bases at V and 6 bases at J, with 19 bases in the middle. There are 14 residues in the CDR3. Germline V gene sequence: CDR1 SQVTM, CDR2 ANQGSEA. The CDR3 DNA reads TGCAGCGTTGCTTTCGGGCAGGGGACGGGCGAGCAGTACTTC. Translated, it gives CSVAFGQGTGEQYF.

The rearrangement uses TRBV5-1 and TRBJ1-2; 9 bases line up with TRBD1. Germline CDR1 is SGHRS and CDR2 is YFSETQ. The trim removed 4 bases at V and 3 bases at J, leaving 4 bases unmatched. The CDR3 length is 14 residues. CDR3 in DNA: TGCGCCAGCAGCCACAGACAGGGGGACTATGGCTACACCTTC. This translates into CASSHRQGDYGYTF.

V is TRBV4-1 and J is TRBJ1-3, with D tentatively TRBD1 (5 bases). V lost 0 bases, J lost 0 bases, and 15 bases lay in between. The CDR3 is made up of 18 amino acids. The germline V gene has CDR1 MGHRA and CDR2 YSYEKL. The CDR3 DNA reads as TGCGCCAGCAGCCAAGACCCTATACAGGCTAGCTCTGGAAACACCATATATTTT. Its translation is CASSQDPIQASSGNTIYF.

V gene TRBV12-2 combines with J gene TRBJ2-7; the table names TRBD1, a call not compared with the DNA. TRBV12-2 is a pseudogene locus. The CDR3 runs to 13 residues. The CDR3 sequence is CASRSGQTYEQYF. Written as DNA, the CDR3 is TGTGCAAGTCGCTCCGGACAGACCTACGAGCAGTACTTC.

The rearrangement uses TRBV29-1 and TRBJ2-7; TRBD2 agrees at 10 bases. The CDR3 is 13 residues long. V lost 5 bases to trimming and J lost 7 bases; unmatched junction nucleotides: 8. In germline, CDR1 is SQVTM, CDR2 ANQGSEA. CDR3 DNA sequence: TGCAGCGTTCCTAGCGGGGGTCTAGAGGAGCAGTACTTC. Its protein product is CSVPSGGLEEQYF.

The table lists this clone with a few counts. V is TRBV20-1 and J is TRBJ2-5; D gene uncertain. Deletions cut 6 bases from V and 4 bases from J, with 6 bases between. CDR1 is DFQATT, CDR2 SNEGSKA, per germline (reference sequence). The CDR3 length is 10 residues. DNA of the CDR3: TGCAGTGCGTGGGGAGAGACCCAGTACTTC. Protein sequence: CSAWGETQYF.

The chain recombines TRBV4-1 with TRBJ2-3; 7 nucleotides align to TRBD1. The trim removed 5 bases at V and 0 bases at J, leaving 8 bases unmatched. Germline lookup yields CDR1 MGHRA and CDR2 YSYEKL. The CDR3 consists of 16 residues. In nucleotides, the CDR3 is TGCGCCAGCAGCACCCGACAGGGCCTTAGCACAGATACGCAGTATTTT. This encodes CASSTRQGLSTDTQYF.

The gene calls are TRBV7-9 and TRBJ2-3; 7 bases match TRBD1. V trimming: 5 bases; J trimming: 3 bases; junction bases outside the gene matches: 8. Germline V gives CDR1 SEHNR, CDR2 FQNEAQ (reference sequence). The CDR3 sequence is 15 residues long. This CDR3 reads CASSPQGFGTDTQYF. DNA of the CDR3: TGTGCCAGCAGCCCACAGGGGTTCGGGACAGATACGCAGTATTTT. Based on the CDR3 plus reference TRBV7-9 and TRBJ2-3, the full variable domain is DTGVSQNPRHKITKRGQNVTFRCDPISEHNRLYWYRQTLGQGPEFLTYFQNEAQLEKSRLLSDRFSAERPKGSFSTLEIQRTEQGDSAMYLCASSPQGFGTDTQYFGPGTRLTVL.